This TCR beta chain came from a study of blood T cell repertoires in COVID-19. The table came from immunoSEQ multiplex PCR; TCRdb's copy has only in-frame clones and leaves some out. The sample has 300,000 to 400,000 clones; about 86% are singletons. A single count supports this clone. The TCR sequence derives from a woman in her 40s with acute COVID-19. The sequenced sample was PBMCs or T cells enriched from blood (not recorded which).

For the CDR3, the DNA is TGTGCCAGCAGCGAGGCGGTGCTGACCGGGGAGCTGTTTTTT. It translates to CASSEAVLTGELFF. The rearrangement joins TRBV9 to TRBJ2-2, with D unclear. The germline V and J ends were trimmed by 3 bases and 5 bases, with 11 bases remaining between them. Germline CDR1 and CDR2: SGDLS and YYNGEE. The CDR3 loop spans 14 amino acids.